The 17 T cell receptor beta chains reported below all come from one sample, sequenced in a study of OX40 agonist ivuxolimab in advanced cancers. Repertoires were generated with immunoSEQ multiplex PCR, while TCRdb's copy carries only in-frame clones and drops some. This table holds some 49,000 clones, over 75% found once. Sequenced material: CD4+ or CD8+ T cells sorted from blood, taken in a trial of the OX40 agonist ivuxolimab. These receptors all stem from an adult with an advanced solid tumor such as melanoma, head and neck, liver or kidney cancer.

For the CDR3, the DNA is TGCGCCAGCACCTCCGATCTCGGCGAGCAGTACTTC. Encoded protein: CASTSDLGEQYF. V and J are TRBV4-1 and TRBJ2-7; D unresolved. V lost 7 bases to trimming and J lost 6 bases, with 13 bases between them. This CDR3 is 12 amino acids long. Germline loops: CDR1 MGHRA, CDR2 YSYEKL.

The chain employs TRBV27 and TRBJ2-7; 8 bases match TRBD1. CDR1 and CDR2 (germline): MNHEY, SMNVEV (reference sequence). CDR3 length: 14 amino acids. With V trimmed by 6 bases and J by 2 bases, 6 bases remained unmatched. CDR3 loop: CASSRTGGTYEQYF. DNA for the CDR3: TGTGCCAGCAGCCGTACAGGGGGTACCTACGAGCAGTACTTC.

The chain carries TRBV18 and TRBJ2-7; 11 positions match TRBD1. The germline CDR1 and CDR2 sequences are KGHSH and LQKENI. V lost 3 bases and J lost 3; bases outside the gene matches: 1. This CDR3 spans 14 amino acids. Written as DNA, the CDR3 is TGTGCCAGCTCACCGGGGACAGGGGGCTACGAGCAGTACTTC. Translation: CASSPGTGGYEQYF. Full variable domain (remainder filled in from reference TRBV18 and TRBJ2-7): NAGVMQNPRHLVRRRGQEARLRCSPMKGHSHVYWYRQLPEEGLKFMVYLQKENIIDESGMPKERFSAEFPKEGPSILRIQQVVRGDSAAYFCASSPGTGGYEQYFGPGTRLTVT.

V and J are TRBV6-5 and TRBJ2-7; 9 bases agree with TRBD2. The germline CDR1 and CDR2 sequences are MNHEY and SVGAGI. The CDR3 length is 15 residues. V lost 5 bases, J lost 3 bases, and 8 bases stayed unmatched. The chain's CDR3 is CASSVGREGFYEQYF. The CDR3 coding sequence is TGTGCCAGCAGTGTGGGGCGGGAGGGATTCTACGAGCAGTACTTC.

This chain uses TRBV9 with TRBJ2-7; TRBD1 aligns across 7 bases. This CDR3 comprises 13 residues. The germline CDR1 and CDR2 sequences are SGDLS and YYNGEE. With 0 bases clipped from V and 6 bases from J, the junction kept 3 bases outside the gene matches. The chain's CDR3 is CASSVVTGSEQYF. The CDR3 nucleotides are TGTGCCAGCAGCGTAGTGACAGGGTCCGAGCAGTACTTC.

V gene TRBV29-1 combines with J gene TRBJ1-5, with D perhaps matching TRBD1 (5 bases). This CDR3 comprises 14 residues. Germline CDR1 reads SQVTM; CDR2 reads ANQGSEA. Trimming pared 5 bases from V and 3 bases from J, leaving 14 bases between. The CDR3 DNA reads TGCAGCGTTAGGCAGGGACCTTTCAATCAGCCCCAGCATTTT. It specifies CSVRQGPFNQPQHF.

This clone has only a few counts. This chain links TRBV11-2 with TRBJ2-5, with D possibly being TRBD1 (6 bases). V was cut by 2 bases and J by 3 bases, with 13 bases left in between. Germline V gene sequence: CDR1 SGHAT, CDR2 FQNNGV. The CDR3 contains 15 residues. The CDR3 DNA sequence: TGTGCCAGCAGCTTATTCGGACAGTCAAAAGAGACCCAGTACTTC. Translated: CASSLFGQSKETQYF.

This chain uses TRBV6-1 with TRBJ2-3; TRBD1 matches 8 bases. V lost 3 bases to trimming and J lost 4 bases; unmatched junction nucleotides: 9. CDR3 length: 16 residues. CDR1 and CDR2 from the germline V gene are MNHNS and SASEGT. The CDR3 protein is CASSDFGQGGSDTQYF. CDR3 DNA sequence: TGTGCCAGCAGTGATTTCGGACAGGGAGGATCAGATACGCAGTATTTT.

V and J are TRBV9 and TRBJ2-5, with 10 bases fitting TRBD1. The DNA end lines up better with TRBJ2-7; the J call may be wrong. The CDR3 consists of 16 residues. CDR1 is SGDLS, CDR2 YYNGEE, per germline. DNA for the CDR3: TGTGCCAGCAGCGGACCATGGGGACAGGGGTCCAACGAGCAGTACTTC. Its protein is CASSGPWGQGSNEQYF.

The chain combines TRBV19 with TRBJ2-7; D perhaps matches TRBD2 (5 bases). This CDR3 contains 13 residues. CDR1 is LNHDA, CDR2 SQIVND, per germline (reference sequence). V lost 5 bases to trimming and J lost 6 bases, with 14 bases between them. DNA of the CDR3: TGTGCCAGTAGTGCCAAACTAGTAGGCGAGCAGTACTTC. Its protein product is CASSAKLVGEQYF. Full variable domain (outside the CDR3, taken from reference TRBV19 and TRBJ2-7): DGGITQSPKYLFRKEGQNVTLSCEQNLNHDAMYWYRQDPGQGLRLIYYSQIVNDFQKGDIAEGYSVSREKKESFPLTVTSAQKNPTAFYLCASSAKLVGEQYFGPGTRLTVT.

The rearrangement links TRBV19 to TRBJ2-6; D unresolved. CDR3 size: 15 residues. Germline V lookup: CDR1 LNHDA, CDR2 SQIVND (reference sequence). V was trimmed by 2 bases and J by 0 bases, leaving 5 bases between them. The CDR3 loop reads CASSIWSSGANVLTF. In DNA, the CDR3 is TGTGCCAGTAGTATATGGTCCTCTGGGGCCAACGTCCTGACTTTC. Using reference TRBV19 and TRBJ2-6 for the parts outside the CDR3, the full variable domain is DGGITQSPKYLFRKEGQNVTLSCEQNLNHDAMYWYRQDPGQGLRLIYYSQIVNDFQKGDIAEGYSVSREKKESFPLTVTSAQKNPTAFYLCASSIWSSGANVLTFGAGSRLTVL.

V usage is TRBV7-9 and J usage is TRBJ1-2; D uncertain. The CDR3 extends over 16 amino acids. The V gene lost 4 bases and the J gene lost 8 bases, with 23 bases spanning the gap. In germline, CDR1 is SEHNR, CDR2 FQNEAQ (reference sequence). The CDR3 nucleotides read TGTGCCAGCAGCTCCCCTTTTGGGCGGAATCCACCCGGCTACACCTTC. Translation: CASSSPFGRNPPGYTF.

This rearrangement joins TRBV10-3 to TRBJ2-1; 12 bases match TRBD2. The CDR3 contains 15 residues. Germline V CDR1 and CDR2: ENHRY, SYGVKD. V was pared by 10 bases and J by 8 bases, with 12 bases of the junction left unmatched. In DNA, the CDR3 is TGTGCCACCCGCTCTAGCGGGAGGGCCAGCGATGAGCAGTTCTTC. This translates into CATRSSGRASDEQFF.

This chain uses TRBV10-3 with TRBJ2-5; D call uncertain. Trimming pared 6 bases from V and 2 bases from J, leaving 13 bases between. Germline V gives CDR1 ENHRY, CDR2 SYGVKD. This CDR3 has 14 residues. CDR3 bases: TGTGCCATCAGGTCCCCCGGCGGACAAGAGACCCAGTACTTC. It yields the protein CAIRSPGGQETQYF.

The chain combines TRBV5-1 with TRBJ2-1; D gene unclear. This CDR3 spans 17 amino acids. The germline gives CDR1 SGHRS, CDR2 YFSETQ. With 3 bases removed from V and 2 bases from J, the gap between germline ends came to 18 bases. Here the CDR3 DNA reads TGCGCCAGCAGCTCCCGTTTTATAGCCGGCGCCTACAATGAGCAGTTCTTC. It yields the protein CASSSRFIAGAYNEQFF.

The chain carries TRBV28 and TRBJ1-4, with 8 nucleotides matching TRBD1. Germline CDR1 MDHEN, CDR2 SYDVKM. After removal of 2 bases from V and 2 bases from J, the junction contained 7 bases not matched to a gene. The CDR3 is 17 residues long. CDR3 in amino acids: CASSLGGRGHTNEKLFF. The CDR3, as DNA: TGTGCCAGCAGTTTAGGGGGCAGGGGGCACACTAATGAAAAACTGTTTTTT.

This clone was counted once. This chain joins TRBV6-1 and TRBJ1-1; 7 bases fit TRBD1. V lost 7 bases to trimming and J lost 1 base; unmatched junction nucleotides: 6. Germline V lookup: CDR1 MNHNS, CDR2 SASEGT. CDR3 length: 14 amino acids. The CDR3: CASIPRTGNTEAFF. In nucleotides, the CDR3 is TGTGCCAGCATCCCCAGGACAGGGAACACTGAAGCTTTCTTT.